Ten or more counts support the clone carrying this TCR beta chain. This record comes from a study of T cells after yellow fever vaccination. Study in general: The authors prepared low-cell-number fractions using SMART-Seq v4 Ultra Low Input.

The study, taken as a whole, reports: Most clones from primary vaccination were detected again post-booster (roughly 95% CD4, roughly 91% CD8). The CD4 compartment and the CD8 compartment contained a small share of clonotypes in common.

The TCR cDNA carried a universal primer site and UMIs from 5'RACE template switching. TCRdb passed the 5' RACE reads through MiXCR, listing each CDR3 protein once. The data contain 20,000 to 25,000 distinct CDR3 sequences, 3.4% of them singletons. The specimen was PBMCs, either bulk or a sorted T-cell subset (CD4+, CD8+, memory, or dextramer-sorted; not recorded which), collected approximately 40 days after the first yellow fever vaccination. This receptor was identified in a man aged 18 to 29 who received the YFV17D yellow fever vaccine.

This CDR3 is CSARDLGQGAWETQYF. In DNA form, the CDR3 reads TGCAGTGCTAGAGATCTGGGGCAGGGGGCTTGGGAGACCCAGTACTTC. The chain has TRBV20-1 and TRBJ2-5; TRBD1 matches 8 bases. Germline V gene lookup returns CDR1 DFQATT and CDR2 SNEGSKA (reference sequence). Losses at the gene ends were 0 bases for V and 5 bases for J; bases not matched to a gene: 11. The CDR3 sequence is 16 residues long.